The next 28 T cell receptor beta chains were all read from a single sample in a study of a mutant IDH1 vaccine in newly diagnosed glioma. Repertoires were generated with immunoSEQ multiplex PCR, while TCRdb's copy carries only in-frame clones and drops some. The table records approximately 79,000 clones, roughly 85% of them present only once. Time point given: week 23, last vaccination. Doses consisted of 300 ug of mutant IDH1 20-mer peptide each, paired with topical imiquimod. Which antigens these TCRs recognize remains unknown. Material: PBMCs, obtained from a glioma patient whose treatment included an IDH1 peptide vaccine. These receptors were obtained from a woman aged 45-65 years with glioma.

The V gene is TRBV4-1, the J gene TRBJ2-5; TRBD1 might be the D (6 bases). V lost 4 bases, J lost 3 bases, and 15 bases lay in between. The CDR3 runs 15 residues. Germline V gives CDR1 MGHRA, CDR2 YSYEKL. The CDR3 reads CASSPLQGSEETQYF. DNA of the CDR3: TGCGCCAGCAGCCCCCTACAGGGTTCCGAAGAGACCCAGTACTTC.

As concerns this clone: Mismatch with germline at one junction end may stem from a read error. The chain links TRBV7-3 to TRBJ1-1, with D tentatively TRBD1 (6 bases). Germline-derived CDR1 and CDR2 are SGHTA and FQGTGA. CDR3 length: 13 amino acids. CDR3 residues: CASSLQGNSEAFF. The CDR3 region has the DNA TGTGCCAGCAGCCTACAGGGTAACAGTGAAGCTTTCTTT.

This clone was counted a single time. This rearrangement joins TRBV28 to TRBJ1-1, with a possible D match to TRBD1 (5 bases). CDR3 length: 15 amino acids. V was shortened by 6 bases and J by 1 base, with 15 bases between the two germline ends. The germline CDR1 and CDR2 sequences are MDHEN and SYDVKM. The CDR3 region has the DNA TGTGCCAGCAGATTTACAGGACCGAGGAACACTGAAGCTTTCTTT. It encodes CASRFTGPRNTEAFF.

V is TRBV28 and J is TRBJ1-3, with 9 bases lining up with TRBD1. V was clipped by 3 bases and J by 7 bases; unmatched bases: 10. The CDR3 spans 16 residues. Germline V CDR1 and CDR2: MDHEN, SYDVKM. The CDR3: CASSFTGTGYRNTIYF. CDR3 bases: TGTGCCAGCAGTTTTACCGGGACAGGGTACCGGAACACCATATATTTT.

This clone was observed once. The chain uses TRBV27 and TRBJ2-1, with 13 bases lining up with TRBD2. V trimming: 5 bases; J trimming: 6 bases; junction bases outside the gene matches: 4. Per the germline V gene, CDR1 is MNHEY and CDR2 is SMNVEV (reference sequence). This CDR3 contains 15 residues. The CDR3 DNA is TGTGCCAGCAGTAAGGGACTAGCGGGATCCAATGAGCAGTTCTTC. This encodes CASSKGLAGSNEQFF.

V gene TRBV5-1 combines with J gene TRBJ2-2; no clear D. V lost 0 bases to trimming and J lost 6 bases, with 12 bases between them. Looked up from germline, CDR1 is SGHRS and CDR2 is YFSETQ. CDR3 length equals 15 residues. The CDR3 DNA reads TGCGCCAGCAGCTTGGCCGAAGTCCCCGCCGGGGAGCTGTTTTTT. It is translated as CASSLAEVPAGELFF.

This chain links TRBV5-1 with TRBJ1-1; D unclear. CDR3 length: 13 amino acids. Per the germline V gene, CDR1 is SGHRS and CDR2 is YFSETQ. V gave up 0 bases and J gave up 1 base, with 4 bases separating them. The CDR3 DNA is TGCGCCAGCAGCTTGGGCAAGAACACTGAAGCTTTCTTT. Its translation is CASSLGKNTEAFF.

J is TRBJ1-4 and V is TRBV19; D gene uncertain. Germline CDR1 is LNHDA and CDR2 is SQIVND (reference sequence). V lost 5 bases, J lost 0 bases, and 13 bases lay in between. This CDR3 contains 16 residues. The CDR3 coding sequence is TGTGCCAGTAGTTCATGGGAACTTGCAACTAATGAAAAACTGTTTTTT. Translated, it gives CASSSWELATNEKLFF. The full variable domain, rest sourced from reference TRBV19 and TRBJ1-4, is DGGITQSPKYLFRKEGQNVTLSCEQNLNHDAMYWYRQDPGQGLRLIYYSQIVNDFQKGDIAEGYSVSREKKESFPLTVTSAQKNPTAFYLCASSSWELATNEKLFFGSGTQLSVL.

This sequence joins TRBV6-5 and TRBJ1-4; TRBD1 is a possible D gene (6 bases). The V end lost 7 bases, the J end lost 6 bases, and 18 bases lay between the germline ends. From germline, CDR1 is MNHEY and CDR2 SVGAGI. The CDR3 contains 15 residues. The CDR3 coding sequence is TGTGCCAGCAAAGCACAGGGAGCTGCCGATGAAAAACTGTTTTTT. Protein: CASKAQGAADEKLFF.

The J gene is TRBJ2-1, the V gene TRBV5-1; 10 bases fit TRBD1. Trimming at V came to 2 bases and at J to 7 bases, leaving 6 bases not matched to a gene. Germline lookup yields CDR1 SGHRS and CDR2 YFSETQ. The CDR3 loop spans 15 amino acids. Here the CDR3 DNA reads TGCGCCAGCAGCTTCCTAGGACAGGGGGATAATGAGCAGTTCTTC. Protein product: CASSFLGQGDNEQFF.

The chain carries TRBV19 and TRBJ2-7; TRBD2 matches at 7 bases. The V gene's germline CDR1 is LNHDA and CDR2 SQIVND (reference sequence). J was trimmed by 5 bases and V by 5 bases; bases with no gene match: 15. The CDR3 is made up of 16 amino acids. The CDR3 DNA reads as TGTGCCAGTAGTCCCCGGGGCGGGGGTTTTTTCGACGAGCAGTACTTC. Translation gives CASSPRGGGFFDEQYF.

The rearrangement joins TRBV28 to TRBJ2-5; D not resolved. CDR3 length equals 16 residues. Germline V gives CDR1 MDHEN, CDR2 SYDVKM. V was cut by 5 bases and J by 1 base, with 17 bases left in between. CDR3 bases: TGTGCCAGCAGTCGCGGTGCTAACCCCATCCAAGAGACCCAGTACTTC. Its protein is CASSRGANPIQETQYF.

This sequence joins TRBV18 and TRBJ2-6; D call uncertain. V was pared by 3 bases and J by 0 bases, with 9 bases between. CDR1 and CDR2 from the germline V gene are KGHSH and LQKENI. CDR3 length: 16 residues. The CDR3 nucleotides are TGTGCCAGCTCACCTACCCTTTTCTCTGGGGCCAACGTCCTGACTTTC. Amino acid sequence: CASSPTLFSGANVLTF.

The rearrangement links TRBV9 to TRBJ2-1; 10 nucleotides line up with TRBD2. Losses at the gene ends were 3 bases for V and 3 bases for J; bases not matched to a gene: 3. The germline V gene encodes CDR1 SGDLS and CDR2 YYNGEE. The CDR3 contains 15 residues. CDR3 sequence: CASSEGLAYYNEQFF. The CDR3 coding sequence is TGTGCCAGCAGCGAGGGACTAGCGTACTACAATGAGCAGTTCTTC.

This chain links TRBV11-2 with TRBJ2-7; TRBD1 is a possible D gene (5 bases). The CDR3 is 12 amino acids. Germline values: CDR1 SGHAT, CDR2 FQNNGV. Trimming left V 1 base short and J 9 bases short, with 10 bases between. The CDR3 is CASSLGGPGQYF. The CDR3, as DNA: TGTGCCAGCAGCTTAGGGGGCCCAGGGCAGTACTTC.

The rearrangement joins TRBV7-9 to TRBJ2-2; 8 positions agree with TRBD1. V was clipped by 5 bases and J by 2 bases; unmatched bases: 4. The germline V gene encodes CDR1 SEHNR and CDR2 FQNEAQ (reference sequence). CDR3 size: 15 residues. CDR3 protein: CASSLGQGNTGELFF. The CDR3 DNA reads as TGTGCCAGCAGCCTCGGACAGGGAAACACCGGGGAGCTGTTTTTT. Using reference TRBV7-9 and TRBJ2-2 for the parts outside the CDR3, the full variable domain is DTGVSQNPRHKITKRGQNVTFRCDPISEHNRLYWYRQTLGQGPEFLTYFQNEAQLEKSRLLSDRFSAERPKGSFSTLEIQRTEQGDSAMYLCASSLGQGNTGELFFGEGSRLTVL.

The CDR3: CASSLNPTDTQYF. DNA for the CDR3: TGCGCCAGCAGCTTGAACCCCACAGATACGCAGTATTTT. This rearrangement joins TRBV5-1 to TRBJ2-3; D is uncertain. The CDR3 is 13 residues long. The V end was cut by 1 base, the J end by 2 bases, with 5 bases between. Germline V CDR1 and CDR2: SGHRS, YFSETQ.

The V call is TRBV27, the J call TRBJ2-7; 9 bases line up with TRBD1. With V trimmed by 4 bases and J by 4 bases, 8 bases remained unmatched. Germline assignment: CDR1 MNHEY and CDR2 SMNVEV (reference sequence). The CDR3 has 15 amino acids. CDR3 DNA sequence: TGTGCCAGCAGTTCCGGGACAGGGTTTCAGTACGAGCAGTACTTC. Protein product: CASSSGTGFQYEQYF.

The genes are TRBV27 and TRBJ2-1, with D maybe TRBD1 (5 bases). Per the germline V gene, CDR1 is MNHEY and CDR2 is SMNVEV (reference sequence). The CDR3 is made up of 20 amino acids. Trimming left V 1 base short and J 5 bases short, with 27 bases between. The CDR3 loop reads CASSLFSAGDFQGVNNEQFF. The CDR3 coding sequence is TGTGCCAGCAGTTTATTCTCGGCTGGCGACTTTCAAGGGGTGAACAATGAGCAGTTCTTC.

The rearrangement uses TRBV6-6 and TRBJ2-5; tentatively, D is TRBD1 (6 bases). The last part of the DNA fits TRBJ2-7 better; the J call may be wrong. Per germline, CDR1 MNHNY and CDR2 SVGAGI (reference sequence). The CDR3 contains 14 residues. CDR3 nucleotides: TGTGCCAGCAGTGCTACGACAGGATCCTACGAGCAGTACTTC. This codes for CASSATTGSYEQYF.

The chain couples TRBV18 to TRBJ1-4, with D unclear. V gave up 4 bases and J gave up 4 bases, with 7 bases separating them. This CDR3 comprises 13 residues. The germline V gene encodes CDR1 KGHSH and CDR2 LQKENI. The CDR3 DNA reads TGTGCCAGCTCACTAAGAAGTAATGAAAAACTGTTTTTT. Amino acid sequence: CASSLRSNEKLFF.

CDR3 nucleotides: TGCGCCAGCAGCCCGGGACTAGGGAACACCGGGGAGCTGTTTTTT. Translated, it gives CASSPGLGNTGELFF. The chain carries TRBV10-1 and TRBJ2-2, with 8 bases that match TRBD2. The ends lost 6 bases at V and 1 base at J; junction bases unmatched: 4. Germline V gives CDR1 WNHNN, CDR2 SYGVQD (reference sequence). CDR3 size: 15 residues.

The gene calls are TRBV10-1 and TRBJ2-1, with D perhaps TRBD1 (6 bases). The V gene lost 5 bases and the J gene lost 5 bases, with 10 bases spanning the gap. Germline V CDR1 and CDR2: WNHNN, SYGVQD (reference sequence). The CDR3 spans 13 residues. DNA of the CDR3: TGCGCCAGCAGTCTTAACAGGGACAATGAGCAGTTCTTC. Protein: CASSLNRDNEQFF.

The chain couples TRBV5-1 to TRBJ2-7, with D possibly matching TRBD1 (6 bases). This CDR3 has 14 amino acids. Germline CDR1 is SGHRS and CDR2 is YFSETQ. V gave up 4 bases and J gave up 5 bases, with 16 bases separating them. This CDR3 is CASSGKQGTHEQYF. In DNA, the CDR3 is TGCGCCAGCAGCGGGAAACAGGGAACTCACGAGCAGTACTTC.

V gene TRBV9 combines with J gene TRBJ2-7; D gene ambiguous. The CDR3 spans 13 residues. The V gene lost 0 bases and the J gene lost 1 base, with 5 bases spanning the gap. The germline gives CDR1 SGDLS, CDR2 YYNGEE. DNA of the CDR3: TGTGCCAGCAGCGTAGGGCCGTCCTACGAGCAGTACTTC. Its protein product is CASSVGPSYEQYF.

The V and J genes are TRBV30 and TRBJ2-2; D might be TRBD2 (5 bases). The germline V and J ends were trimmed by 0 bases and 1 base, with 9 bases remaining between them. This CDR3 comprises 15 residues. The germline V gene encodes CDR1 GTSNPN and CDR2 SVGIG (reference sequence). As DNA, the CDR3 is TGTGCCTGGAGTGTACGGGGTAGGAACACCGGGGAGCTGTTTTTT. As protein: CAWSVRGRNTGELFF.

J is TRBJ2-5 and V is TRBV13; D remains unclear. Germline V gene sequence: CDR1 PRHDT, CDR2 FYEKMQ (reference sequence). This CDR3 is built from 13 residues. Trimming removed 5 bases at V and 1 base at J, with 8 bases between. In nucleotides, the CDR3 is TGTGCCAGCAGCCCAGGATTCCAAGAGACCCAGTACTTC. Its protein is CASSPGFQETQYF.

The chain has TRBV7-9 and TRBJ2-2; either TRBD1 or TRBD2 may supply D (5 bases each). Germline CDR1 and CDR2: SEHNR and FQNEAQ (reference sequence). This CDR3 spans 14 amino acids. The CDR3 DNA reads TGTCCCAAAACGGGACCGCCGAACACCGGGGAGCTGTTTTTT. Translating gives CPKTGPPNTGELFF.